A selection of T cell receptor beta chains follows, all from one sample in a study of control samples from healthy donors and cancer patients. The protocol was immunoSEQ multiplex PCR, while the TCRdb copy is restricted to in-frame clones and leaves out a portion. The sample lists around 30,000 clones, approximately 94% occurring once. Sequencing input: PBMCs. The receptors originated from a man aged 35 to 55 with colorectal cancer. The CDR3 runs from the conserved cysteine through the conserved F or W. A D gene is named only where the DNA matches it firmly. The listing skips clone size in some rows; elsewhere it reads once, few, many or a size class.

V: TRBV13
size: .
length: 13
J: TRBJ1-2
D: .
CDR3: CASSYRVGYGYTF
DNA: TGTGCCAGCAGCTACAGGGTCGGCTATGGCTACACCTTC

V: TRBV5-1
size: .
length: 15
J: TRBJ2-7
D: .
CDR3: CASSLAGTGRNEQYF
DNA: TGCGCCAGCAGCTTGGCCGGCACAGGGCGCAACGAGCAGTACTTC

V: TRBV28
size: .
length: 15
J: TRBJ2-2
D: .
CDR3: CASSPPSGQLRELFF
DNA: TGTGCCAGCAGCCCCCCCTCCGGACAACTGCGGGAGCTGTTTTTT

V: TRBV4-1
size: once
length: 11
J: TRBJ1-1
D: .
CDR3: CASSRGTEAFF
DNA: TGCGCCAGCAGCCGGGGCACTGAAGCTTTCTTT

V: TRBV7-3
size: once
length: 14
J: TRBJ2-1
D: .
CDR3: CASSDGSSYNEQFF
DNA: TGTGCCAGCAGCGATGGCAGCTCCTACAATGAGCAGTTCTTC

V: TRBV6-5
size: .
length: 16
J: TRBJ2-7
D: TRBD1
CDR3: CASSYSAGQDPYEQYF
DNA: TGTGCCAGCAGTTACTCCGCGGGACAGGACCCCTACGAGCAGTACTTC

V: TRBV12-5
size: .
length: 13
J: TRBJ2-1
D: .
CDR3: CASGFGWDLEQFF
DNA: TGTGCTAGTGGTTTTGGTTGGGACTTAGAGCAGTTCTTC

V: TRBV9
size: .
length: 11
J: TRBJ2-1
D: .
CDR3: CASSGANEQFF
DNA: TGTGCCAGCAGCGGGGCAAATGAGCAGTTCTTC

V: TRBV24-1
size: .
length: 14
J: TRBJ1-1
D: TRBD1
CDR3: CATSDRQGSTEAFF
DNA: TGTGCCACCAGTGACAGACAGGGATCCACTGAAGCTTTCTTT

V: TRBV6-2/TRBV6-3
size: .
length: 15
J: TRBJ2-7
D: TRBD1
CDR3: CASSSSGTGSYEQYF
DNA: TGTGCCAGCAGTTCTTCCGGGACAGGGTCCTACGAGCAGTACTTC

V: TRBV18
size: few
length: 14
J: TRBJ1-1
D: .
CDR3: CASSPPSGKGEAFF
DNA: TGTGCCAGCTCACCACCGTCGGGGAAGGGTGAAGCTTTCTTT

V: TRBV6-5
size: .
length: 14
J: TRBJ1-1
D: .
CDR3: CASSVLGAGTEAFF
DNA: TGTGCCAGCAGCGTACTGGGGGCTGGCACTGAAGCTTTCTTT

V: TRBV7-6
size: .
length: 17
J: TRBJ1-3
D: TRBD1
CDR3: CASSRMGQGVSGNTIYF
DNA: TGTGCCAGCAGCCGAATGGGACAGGGCGTCTCTGGAAACACCATATATTTT

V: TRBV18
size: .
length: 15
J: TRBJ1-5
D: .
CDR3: CASSPLGTRNQPQHF
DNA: TGTGCCAGCTCACCATTGGGAACGCGCAATCAGCCCCAGCATTTT

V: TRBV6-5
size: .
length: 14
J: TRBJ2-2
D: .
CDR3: CASSIRGYTGELFF
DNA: TGTGCCAGCAGTATCCGGGGTTACACCGGGGAGCTGTTTTTT

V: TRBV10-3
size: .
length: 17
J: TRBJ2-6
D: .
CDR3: CAISEKALALGANVLTF
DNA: TGTGCCATCAGTGAGAAGGCCCTCGCTCTCGGGGCCAACGTCCTGACTTTC

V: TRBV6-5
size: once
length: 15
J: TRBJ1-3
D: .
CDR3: CASSREQAGGNTIYF
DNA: TGTGCCAGCAGCCGGGAACAGGCGGGCGGAAACACCATATATTTT

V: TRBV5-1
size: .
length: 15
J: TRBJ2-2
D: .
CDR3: CASSLLGVVTGELFF
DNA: TGCGCCAGCAGCTTGCTCGGGGTCGTCACCGGGGAGCTGTTTTTT

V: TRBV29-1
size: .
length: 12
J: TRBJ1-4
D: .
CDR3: CSVDRGAGRLFF
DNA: TGCAGCGTTGATCGGGGGGCAGGGAGGCTGTTTTTT

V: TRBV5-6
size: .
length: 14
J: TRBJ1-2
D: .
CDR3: CASSLDPGSYGYTF
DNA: TGTGCCAGCAGCTTGGACCCAGGGTCCTATGGCTACACCTTC

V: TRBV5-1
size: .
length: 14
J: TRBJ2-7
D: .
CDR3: CASSLVAGNYEQYF
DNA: TGCGCCAGCAGCTTGGTGGCAGGAAACTACGAGCAGTACTTC

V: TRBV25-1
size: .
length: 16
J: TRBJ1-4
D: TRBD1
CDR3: CASSGHRQGGNEKLFF
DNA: TGTGCCAGCAGTGGTCATCGACAGGGGGGTAATGAAAAACTGTTTTTT

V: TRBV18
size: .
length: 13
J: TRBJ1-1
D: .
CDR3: CASSPGLNTEAFF
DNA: TGTGCCAGCTCACCAGGTCTTAACACTGAAGCTTTCTTT

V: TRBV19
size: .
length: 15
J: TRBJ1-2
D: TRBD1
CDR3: CASSIGQGMSYGYTF
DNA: TGTGCCAGTAGTATAGGACAGGGGATGAGCTATGGCTACACCTTC

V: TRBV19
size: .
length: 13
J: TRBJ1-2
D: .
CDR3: CASSISPSFGYTF
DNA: TGTGCCAGTAGTATATCCCCATCGTTCGGCTACACCTTC

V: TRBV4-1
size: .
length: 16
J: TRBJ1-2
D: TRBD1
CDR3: CASSQEDGTGRYGYTF
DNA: TGCGCCAGCAGCCAAGAGGACGGGACAGGGAGATATGGCTACACCTTC

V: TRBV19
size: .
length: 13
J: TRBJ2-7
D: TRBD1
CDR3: CASSGDREHEQYF
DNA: TGTGCCAGTAGTGGGGACAGGGAACACGAGCAGTACTTC

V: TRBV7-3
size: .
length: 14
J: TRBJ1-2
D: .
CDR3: CASSLGSANYGYTF
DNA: TGTGCCAGCAGCCTAGGGTCAGCTAACTATGGCTACACCTTC

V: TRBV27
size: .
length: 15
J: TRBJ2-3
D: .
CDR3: CASSLSSWPTDTQYF
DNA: TGTGCCAGCAGTTTATCGAGCTGGCCGACAGATACGCAGTATTTT

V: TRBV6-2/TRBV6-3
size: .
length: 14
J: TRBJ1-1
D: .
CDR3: CASSHKRSQTEAFF
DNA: TGTGCCAGCAGTCATAAAAGGTCGCAGACTGAAGCTTTCTTT

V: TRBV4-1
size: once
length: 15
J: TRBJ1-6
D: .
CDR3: CASSLYSQNNSPLHF
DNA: TGCGCCAGCAGCCTCTACAGTCAAAATAATTCACCCCTCCACTTT